This TCR beta chain originates from a study of shared clonotypes between healthy human individuals. Across the whole study: Each donor's CD8 memory used one plate, CD8 naive two, each CD4 subset three.

V was cut by 2 bases and J by 3 bases, with 11 bases left in between. Germline CDR1 and CDR2: MNHEY and SMNVEV (reference sequence). The CDR3 covers 15 residues. The donor population consisted of healthy HIV-negative adults with no recent acute infections or vaccinations. The repertoire was sequenced with immunoSEQ multiplex PCR; TCRdb's copy has only in-frame clones and lacks some. The sample lists 2 million to 3 million clones, over 85% occurring once. The chain carries TRBV27 and TRBJ1-3; D might be TRBD1 (6 bases). The receptor comes from a man younger than 30 in good health. The sequencing sample was made of naive CD4+ T cells sorted from blood. Indicated subset: CD45RA+ positively selected. CDR3 region: CASSLVQGFGNTIYF. The DNA for the CDR3 is TGTGCCAGCAGTTTAGTACAGGGTTTTGGAAACACCATATATTTT.